This T cell receptor (beta chain) was observed in a study of shared clonotypes between healthy human individuals (dated by TCRdb to 2020 to 2021). Describing the broader study: The cohort comprised a couple of women and a few men aged 18 to 49 years. Per donor, three plates each were used for CD4 naive and CD4 memory, two for CD8 naive, and one for CD8 memory. To estimate repertoire size and how much clonotype sharing occurs between individuals, the study deeply sequenced the blood TCR repertoires of several healthy adults. To increase sequencing depth and limit assay-specific biases, different laboratories used diverse techniques to prepare libraries and sequence TCR repertoires. Each donor's leukapheresis produced roughly between roughly 0.85 and 9.5 billion PBMCs. Study-level results and caveats: Sampling was restricted to blood, and TCR repertoires in tissue are likely to differ from TCR repertoires in blood. Higher generation probabilities were observed for clonotypes shared by all four sorted-subset donors than for non-shared clonotypes. About 5% of naive CD4, around 3.6% of naive CD8, 2% to 2.5% of memory CD4, and about 0.4% of memory CD8 clonotypes were shared across several donors. Incomplete sequencing was indicated by rarefaction of sorted-subset datasets, despite the large sequencing depth. Naive subsets generally had larger estimated clonotype richness than memory subsets did. The genetic and exposure-history diversity represented was limited by the small number of donors. Pairwise subsampling led to the expectation that sequencing depth would affect the degree of clonotype sharing among donors.

The donors were healthy, HIV-negative adults who had no recently reported acute infections or vaccinations. All donors were Caucasian adults living in Nashville, Tennessee, USA. CD4+ T cells were enriched through magnetic negative selection, after which naive cells were positively selected on CD45RA and the remaining negative fraction served as the memory subset. Blood was obtained by leukapheresis, after which PBMCs were separated by Ficoll-Histopaque density gradient centrifugation and cryopreserved in liquid nitrogen vapor phase. Analytical flow cytometry was used to check the purity and quantity of every magnetically sorted T cell population. From each sorted fraction, genomic DNA was isolated and quantified by UV absorbance on a Nanodrop 2000c. Using the deep immunoSEQ assay, multiplex PCR amplified TCR CDR3 regions from genomic DNA. Genomic DNA extracted from each cell subset was distributed evenly over all wells of several immunoSEQ 96-well plates, and each plate served as one replicate. Each replicate PCR for sorted subsets received around 210 ng genomic DNA, equal to roughly 30,000 T cell genomes. Purified libraries were measured with a Qubit 3.0 fluorometer, size-checked on a Bioanalyzer 2100, and measured again with the KAPA Library Quantification kit. A separate single-read 150-cycle Illumina NextSeq 550 flow cell was used to sequence each immunoSEQ 96-well plate. The authors processed their data as follows. Because the immunoSEQ output included only junctional sequences and no quality scores, the filtering could not be the same as the filtering used for full-length reads. To assign V/J genes and CDR3, sequences were annotated against IMGT germline references using PyIR, a Python wrapper for IgBLAST v1.9. Reads with weak V/J assignments (E-value above 1e-6), missing CDR3, stop codons, out-of-frame junctions, or ambiguous translated residues were removed. V3J clonotypes were defined as sequences sharing the same inferred V gene, J gene, and CDR3 amino acid sequence. To compute the percentage overlap between repertoires, the number of shared unique clonotypes was divided by the size of the smaller repertoire. Repertoire richness was assessed with RTK rarefaction, the Chao1 estimator, and Recon v2.1 estimates of unobserved clonotypes. Generation probabilities for all TCRbeta clonotypes obtained by the gDNA method from a handful of donors were computed using OLGA. Imported from immuneACCESS, the table was reduced by TCRdb to in-frame sequences with V and J called. These copies leave out some clones; in studies compared against another copy, an unresolved V gene accounts for under half, and the cause of the remainder is not known. V and J calls and clone size are given by that table; D and trimming were obtained from the DNA. The sample contains roughly 530,000 clones, almost 97% of them found a single time. The ten top clones hold 0.05% to 0.07% of the sample.

A note on this clone: The antigen it binds to is not known. Per-nucleotide qualities are absent, and no much larger clonotype sits a single base away.

CDR1 and CDR2 are read off the germline V gene as MDHEN and SYDVKM. Taken from cysteine to phenylalanine, the CDR3 has 14 residues. The read is trimmed to its CDR3 DNA, 42 bases read in frame from base 1. V is shortened by 4 bases, J by 2 bases, and the region joining them spans 11 bases. Sequenced input: naive CD4+ T cells sorted from blood. According to the study, the label for this sample's cell subset or site signals: CD45RA+ positively selected. The receptor was derived from a woman aged 30 to 39 in good health. The chain is made from TRBV28 and TRBJ2-5; the D gene cannot be named for sure. The DNA sequence is as follows: TGTGCCAGCAGTTCCTCCGATTTACAAGAGACCCAGTACTTC. It translates as CASSSSDLQETQYF.